The 15 T cell receptor beta chains below come from one sample, sequenced in a study of cytotoxic CD8 clonotypes in ibrutinib-treated CLL. Sequenced by immunoSEQ multiplex PCR; TCRdb stores in-frame clones only, minus some. The table has around 160,000 clones, nearly 90% seen once; the top ten hold around 3%. Sequencing was performed on PBMCs, taken at disease progression, from a patient treated with ibrutinib. Source of these receptors: a human donor with chronic lymphocytic leukemia.

With regard to this clone: At one end, the junction sequence differs from germline, possibly due to a read error. The rearrangement links TRBV28 to TRBJ2-7; no reliable D call. The CDR3 is 10 residues long. CDR1 and CDR2 (germline): MDHEN, SYDVKM. The chain's CDR3 is CASSSSEQYF. CDR3 DNA: TGTGCCAGCAGTTCCTCCGAGCAGTACTTC.

This chain connects TRBV19 to TRBJ2-7; D gene ambiguous. CDR1 and CDR2 from the germline V gene are LNHDA and SQIVND (reference sequence). V gave up 4 bases and J gave up 3 bases, with 16 bases separating them. This CDR3 spans 15 amino acids. The CDR3 loop reads CASSRSTGWDYEQYF. In nucleotides, the CDR3 is TGTGCCAGTAGTAGATCTACCGGTTGGGACTACGAGCAGTACTTC.

The chain combines TRBV7-2 with TRBJ1-5; no clear D. Germline-derived CDR1 and CDR2 are SGHTA and FQGNSA. CDR3 size: 14 residues. V lost 4 bases to trimming and J lost 0 bases, with 7 bases between them. As DNA, the CDR3 is TGTGCCAGCAGCTCAACAAATAGCAATCAGCCCCAGCATTTT. Translating gives CASSSTNSNQPQHF. Supplemented by reference TRBV7-2 and TRBJ1-5, the full variable domain reads GAGVSQSPSNKVTEKGKDVELRCDPISGHTALYWYRQSLGQGLEFLIYFQGNSAPDKSGLPSDRFSAERTGGSVSTLTIQRTQQEDSAVYLCASSSTNSNQPQHFGDGTRLSIL.

The J gene is TRBJ1-1, the V gene TRBV28; D not certain. CDR1 is MDHEN, CDR2 SYDVKM, per germline. Trimming cost V 7 bases and J 0 bases, with 15 bases left between them. The CDR3 is made up of 15 amino acids. The CDR3 is CASNIQNTMNTEAFF. The CDR3 nucleotides read TGTGCCAGCAACATACAGAATACGATGAACACTGAAGCTTTCTTT.

This clone showed up just a few times. J is TRBJ1-1 and V is TRBV28; D may be TRBD1 (5 bases). Germline assignment: CDR1 MDHEN and CDR2 SYDVKM. Trimming removed 6 bases from V and 3 bases from J, with 17 bases in between. The CDR3 is 15 amino acids. The CDR3 bases are TGTGCCAGCAGGGTCGGGGGGAGTAAGGACACTGAAGCTTTCTTT. Amino acids: CASRVGGSKDTEAFF.

The chain is built from TRBV6-5 and TRBJ1-3; D not certain. Trimming left V 5 bases short and J 3 bases short, with 11 bases between. Germline values: CDR1 MNHEY, CDR2 SVGAGI. The CDR3 has 14 amino acids. DNA for the CDR3: TGTGCCAGCAGTCCTCTTTTGGGTGGAAACACCATATATTTT. Protein sequence: CASSPLLGGNTIYF.

V is TRBV30 and J is TRBJ1-1, with D possibly being TRBD1 (6 bases). The germline CDR1 and CDR2 sequences are GTSNPN and SVGIG (reference sequence). Trimming removed 8 bases at V and 1 base at J, with 17 bases between. This CDR3 spans 14 amino acids. CDR3 in amino acids: CALNTHRENTEAFF. DNA of the CDR3: TGTGCCCTGAACACCCACAGGGAGAACACTGAAGCTTTCTTT.

The rearrangement links TRBV6-6 to TRBJ1-5; D is perhaps TRBD1 (5 bases). The CDR3 is 14 amino acids. CDR1 is MNHNY, CDR2 SVGAGI, per germline (reference sequence). V was shortened by 6 bases and J by 5 bases, with 14 bases between the two germline ends. DNA of the CDR3: TGTGCCAGCAGCCCGGTGGGGGAGGATCAGCCCCAGCATTTT. The encoded protein is CASSPVGEDQPQHF.

With regard to this clone: Other DNA sequences in this sample translate to the same CDR3. The chain is built from TRBV5-1 and TRBJ2-3; 12 bases map to TRBD2. The CDR3 contains 16 residues. CDR1 and CDR2 (germline): SGHRS, YFSETQ. The J segment lost 1 base and the V segment lost 0 bases, leaving 0 bases of the junction unmatched. DNA for the CDR3: TGCGCCAGCAGCTTGGGACTAGCGGGGGGCACAGATACGCAGTATTTT. This gives the protein CASSLGLAGGTDTQYF.

In regard to this clone: The same CDR3 also results from other DNA sequences found in this sample. The rearrangement links TRBV10-1 to TRBJ1-2; D is perhaps TRBD1 (5 bases). The CDR3 covers 17 residues. Trimming cost V 4 bases and J 7 bases, with 25 bases left between them. The germline gives CDR1 WNHNN, CDR2 SYGVQD (reference sequence). CDR3: CASSANDRDGHPCGYTF. The CDR3 nucleotides read TGCGCCAGCAGTGCAAATGACCGGGACGGCCACCCGTGTGGCTACACCTTC.

The chain employs TRBV10-3 and TRBJ2-7; the D gene is possibly TRBD1 (6 bases). The germline V gene encodes CDR1 ENHRY and CDR2 SYGVKD. The CDR3 is 13 residues long. Trimming cost V 4 bases and J 0 bases, with 7 bases left between them. The CDR3 is CAISGDNSYEQYF. CDR3 DNA sequence: TGTGCCATCAGTGGGGACAACTCCTACGAGCAGTACTTC.

The chain combines TRBV7-2 with TRBJ1-2, with D perhaps matching TRBD1 (5 bases). CDR1 is SGHTA, CDR2 FQGNSA, per germline. The V and J ends lost 5 bases and 0 bases respectively, with 13 bases between them. The CDR3 contains 15 residues. The CDR3 coding sequence is TGTGCCAGCAGCCCCCAGGGCTCGCCTAACTATGGCTACACCTTC. Translation: CASSPQGSPNYGYTF.

This clone turned up a few times. The chain carries TRBV28 and TRBJ1-2, with a tentative D call TRBD1 (5 bases). Germline V CDR1 and CDR2: MDHEN, SYDVKM. The V end lost 6 bases, the J end lost 3 bases, and 11 bases lay between the germline ends. The CDR3 totals 13 residues. DNA of the CDR3: TGTGCCAGCAGAACAGGACTAGACTATGGCTACACCTTC. As protein: CASRTGLDYGYTF.

This clone was detected a few times. The genes are TRBV28 and TRBJ1-4, with D unresolved. Trimming took off 6 bases at V and 8 bases at J, with 7 bases between the two ends. Germline V lookup: CDR1 MDHEN, CDR2 SYDVKM. This CDR3 is 11 amino acids long. This CDR3 is CASSPREKLFF. CDR3 coding DNA: TGTGCCAGCAGCCCACGGGAAAAACTGTTTTTT.

The V call is TRBV18, the J call TRBJ1-5; D may be TRBD1 (6 bases). CDR3 length: 17 amino acids. V lost 3 bases, J lost 6 bases, and 21 bases lay in between. CDR1 is KGHSH, CDR2 LQKENI, per germline. Here the CDR3 reads CASSPFAGEQGFQPQHF. CDR3 in DNA: TGTGCCAGCTCACCCTTCGCTGGGGAACAGGGTTTTCAGCCCCAGCATTTT.